The TCR beta chain under discussion was sequenced for a study of T-cell memory formation after mild COVID-19. Employing constant-segment primers, 5'RACE generated TCR alpha and TCR beta cDNA libraries bearing sample barcodes and UMIs. TCRdb reprocessed the 5' RACE reads via MiXCR and lists one record per CDR3 protein. The sample carries 55,000 to 80,000 distinct CDR3 sequences, about 9.4% recorded once. This clonotype was seen a few times. The antigen remains undetermined. The study, taken as a whole, reports: Clones shrinking from day 15 to 85 showed even CD4/CD8 mixes; later expanders tilted CD4+. For contracting clones, CD4+ ones sat mainly in CM and EM, CD8+ in EMRA. Within pre-infection memory, some responding clones were found, suggesting cross-reactive memory joined.

Trimming left V 3 bases short and J 2 bases short, with 11 bases between. CDR3 length: 16 residues. Germline CDR1 LGHNA, CDR2 YSLEER. Sequenced sample: PBMCs or a T cell subset sorted from them (not recorded which). The source of this sequence is a man aged 18 to 30 who had mild COVID-19 (a few samples of this study predate the infection). Cell type and time point are not known. The V and J genes are TRBV4-3 and TRBJ2-6; a weak D match, TRBD1 (5 bases). CDR3 nucleotides: TGCGCCAGCAGCCAGGTATACAGGCCTGGGGCCAACGTCCTGACTTTC. It specifies CASSQVYRPGANVLTF.